Listed below are T cell receptor beta chains from one sample, sequenced in a study of blood T cell repertoires in COVID-19. Produced via immunoSEQ multiplex PCR; TCRdb's table is partial and in-frame only. The table has roughly 250,000 clones, roughly 80% seen once. What was sequenced was peripheral blood. These receptors were taken from a person aged 65-85 years with COVID-19, enrolled during active disease. The CDR3 runs from the conserved cysteine through the conserved F or W. D genes are given only for firm matches. For some rows the clone size is stated as once, few or many, or as a class when expanded; others skip it.

clone size: NA; J gene: TRBJ2-5; D gene: TRBD1; CDR3 length: 13; V gene: TRBV2; CDR3 DNA: TGTGCCAGCAGGGGACAGGAGGGCGAGACCCAGTACTTC; CDR3 protein: CASRGQEGETQYF
clone size: NA; J gene: TRBJ1-1; D gene: NA; CDR3 length: 15; V gene: TRBV28; CDR3 DNA: TGTGCCAGCATTTCCCCCGGGCGGGGCAACACTGAAGCTTTCTTT; CDR3 protein: CASISPGRGNTEAFF
clone size: NA; J gene: TRBJ2-2; D gene: NA; CDR3 length: 12; V gene: TRBV9; CDR3 DNA: TGTGCCAGCAGCGTCCGGACCGGGGAGCTGTTTTTT; CDR3 protein: CASSVRTGELFF
clone size: NA; J gene: TRBJ1-2; D gene: NA; CDR3 length: 17; V gene: TRBV28; CDR3 DNA: TGTGCCAGCAGTTTAGAAGTTTTGGCAGGGGACCTCTATGGCTACACCTTC; CDR3 protein: CASSLEVLAGDLYGYTF
clone size: few; J gene: TRBJ1-4; D gene: NA; CDR3 length: 15; V gene: TRBV28; CDR3 DNA: TGTGCCAGCAGTTTAGGGGGGGCAACTAATGAAAAACTGTTTTTT; CDR3 protein: CASSLGGATNEKLFF
clone size: NA; J gene: TRBJ1-2; D gene: TRBD1; CDR3 length: 16; V gene: TRBV9; CDR3 DNA: TGTGCCAGCAGCCTAAGGACAGGGGATCAGGGTGATGGCTACACCTTC; CDR3 protein: CASSLRTGDQGDGYTF
clone size: NA; J gene: TRBJ2-5; D gene: NA; CDR3 length: 15; V gene: TRBV28; CDR3 DNA: TGTGCCAGCAGCCTCTACGGACAGCGACAAGAGACCCAGTACTTC; CDR3 protein: CASSLYGQRQETQYF
clone size: NA; J gene: TRBJ2-5; D gene: NA; CDR3 length: 15; V gene: TRBV7-2; CDR3 DNA: TGTGCCAGCAGTCTATTGGGCCGGTTACAAGAGACCCAGTACTTC; CDR3 protein: CASSLLGRLQETQYF
clone size: NA; J gene: TRBJ2-5; D gene: NA; CDR3 length: 14; V gene: TRBV13; CDR3 DNA: TGTGCCAGCAGCTACCGAGGGGGCCAAGAGACCCAGTACTTC; CDR3 protein: CASSYRGGQETQYF
clone size: NA; J gene: TRBJ2-5; D gene: TRBD1; CDR3 length: 15; V gene: TRBV7-9; CDR3 DNA: TGTGCCAGCAGCGAAAGGACAGGGTTGGAAGAGACCCAGTACTTC; CDR3 protein: CASSERTGLEETQYF
clone size: NA; J gene: TRBJ2-7; D gene: TRBD2; CDR3 length: 15; V gene: TRBV6-5; CDR3 DNA: TGTGCCAGCAGTTCCTTTAGCGGGAAGTCTTGGGAGCAGTACTTC; CDR3 protein: CASSSFSGKSWEQYF
clone size: NA; J gene: TRBJ2-5; D gene: TRBD2; CDR3 length: 16; V gene: TRBV5-1; CDR3 DNA: TGCGCCAGCAGCTTCGCTAGCGGGACTATCGGAGAGACCCAGTACTTC; CDR3 protein: CASSFASGTIGETQYF
clone size: NA; J gene: TRBJ2-3; D gene: TRBD1; CDR3 length: 16; V gene: TRBV15; CDR3 DNA: TGTGCCACGAACGATGCAGGGGGCGAACCAACAGATACGCAGTATTTT; CDR3 protein: CATNDAGGEPTDTQYF
clone size: NA; J gene: TRBJ2-2; D gene: NA; CDR3 length: 15; V gene: TRBV28; CDR3 DNA: TGTGCCAGCAGTTTTTTGTCAGAATACACCGGGGAGCTGTTTTTT; CDR3 protein: CASSFLSEYTGELFF
clone size: NA; J gene: TRBJ1-5; D gene: TRBD1; CDR3 length: 15; V gene: TRBV5-1; CDR3 DNA: TGCGCCAGCAGCTTGGAGACAGGGGCTAATCAGCCCCAGCATTTT; CDR3 protein: CASSLETGANQPQHF
clone size: once; J gene: TRBJ2-3; D gene: NA; CDR3 length: 13; V gene: TRBV6-5; CDR3 DNA: TGTGCCTGCCAAACTAGCAGCACAGATACGCAGTATTTT; CDR3 protein: CACQTSSTDTQYF
clone size: NA; J gene: TRBJ1-6; D gene: NA; CDR3 length: 14; V gene: TRBV11-2; CDR3 DNA: TGTGCCAGCAGCTTAGTGAGCTATAATTCACCCCTCCACTTT; CDR3 protein: CASSLVSYNSPLHF
clone size: NA; J gene: TRBJ2-6; D gene: TRBD1; CDR3 length: 19; V gene: TRBV19; CDR3 DNA: TGTGCCAGTAGTATGGGGACCGGGACAGGTCTCTCTGGGGCCAACGTCCTGACTTTC; CDR3 protein: CASSMGTGTGLSGANVLTF
clone size: NA; J gene: TRBJ1-1; D gene: NA; CDR3 length: 16; V gene: TRBV5-1; CDR3 DNA: TGCGCCAGCAGAAATTTTGTTGGGGCGCGGAACACTGAAGCTTTCTTT; CDR3 protein: CASRNFVGARNTEAFF
clone size: few; J gene: TRBJ2-1; D gene: TRBD2; CDR3 length: 16; V gene: TRBV5-1; CDR3 DNA: TGCGCCAGCTCCCCCCTCGGGGGGGGGCGTTACAATGAGCAGTTCTTC; CDR3 protein: CASSPLGGGRYNEQFF
clone size: NA; J gene: TRBJ1-6; D gene: NA; CDR3 length: 15; V gene: TRBV28; CDR3 DNA: TGTGCCAGCAGTTTTATAGACAGTTATAATTCACCCCTCCACTTT; CDR3 protein: CASSFIDSYNSPLHF
clone size: once; J gene: TRBJ2-5; D gene: TRBD2; CDR3 length: 13; V gene: TRBV29-1; CDR3 DNA: TGCAGCGCCCACCGGGGGGGGCGGGAGACCCAGTACTTC; CDR3 protein: CSAHRGGRETQYF
clone size: NA; J gene: TRBJ1-2; D gene: TRBD1; CDR3 length: 15; V gene: TRBV30; CDR3 DNA: TGTGCCTGGAGTGCCCGGGACAGGGGGCCAGGAGGCTACACCTTC; CDR3 protein: CAWSARDRGPGGYTF
clone size: NA; J gene: TRBJ2-7; D gene: TRBD2; CDR3 length: 15; V gene: TRBV6-5; CDR3 DNA: TGTGCCAGCAGGACCGAACTAGCGCACTCCTACGAGCAGTACTTC; CDR3 protein: CASRTELAHSYEQYF
clone size: few; J gene: TRBJ2-7; D gene: TRBD1; CDR3 length: 12; V gene: TRBV6-5; CDR3 DNA: TGTGCCACCACAGGGGGCAAGGTCGAGCAGTACTTC; CDR3 protein: CATTGGKVEQYF
clone size: NA; J gene: TRBJ1-2; D gene: NA; CDR3 length: 14; V gene: TRBV7-9; CDR3 DNA: TGTGCCAGCAGCTCGACCGCTTCGCGGTTTAGCTACACCTTC; CDR3 protein: CASSSTASRFSYTF
clone size: NA; J gene: TRBJ2-1; D gene: TRBD1; CDR3 length: 14; V gene: TRBV5-1; CDR3 DNA: TGCGCCAGCAGCTTCCAACAGGGGGCGCATGAGCAGTTCTTC; CDR3 protein: CASSFQQGAHEQFF
clone size: few; J gene: TRBJ1-3; D gene: NA; CDR3 length: 14; V gene: TRBV9; CDR3 DNA: TGTGCCAGCAGCCCCCCGGGGTCTGGAAACACCATATATTTT; CDR3 protein: CASSPPGSGNTIYF
clone size: NA; J gene: TRBJ2-5; D gene: NA; CDR3 length: 15; V gene: TRBV4-3; CDR3 DNA: TGCGCCAGCAGCCAAGTCGGGAATACAGCGGAGACCCAGTACTTC; CDR3 protein: CASSQVGNTAETQYF
clone size: NA; J gene: TRBJ1-5; D gene: NA; CDR3 length: 15; V gene: TRBV15; CDR3 DNA: TGTGCCACCAGCAGAGCGGGTGGGGGGGGCCAGCCCCAGCATTTT; CDR3 protein: CATSRAGGGGQPQHF
clone size: NA; J gene: TRBJ2-7; D gene: TRBD1; CDR3 length: 15; V gene: TRBV5-5; CDR3 DNA: TGTGCCAGCAGCAAAGACAGGGGGAAGATCTACGAGCAGTACTTC; CDR3 protein: CASSKDRGKIYEQYF
clone size: NA; J gene: TRBJ2-1; D gene: TRBD2; CDR3 length: 15; V gene: TRBV6-2/TRBV6-3; CDR3 DNA: TGTGCCAGCAGTCCCCTAGAAACTAGCGGGAGGATGAAGTTCTTC; CDR3 protein: CASSPLETSGRMKFF
clone size: NA; J gene: TRBJ1-4; D gene: NA; CDR3 length: 12; V gene: TRBV18; CDR3 DNA: TGTGCCAGCTCAAGGCAGGGAGAAAAACTGTTTTTT; CDR3 protein: CASSRQGEKLFF
clone size: NA; J gene: TRBJ2-3; D gene: TRBD2; CDR3 length: 17; V gene: TRBV5-1; CDR3 DNA: TGCGCCAGCAGCTTGGGGTTAACTAGCGGGAATACAGATACGCAGTATTTT; CDR3 protein: CASSLGLTSGNTDTQYF
clone size: NA; J gene: TRBJ2-3; D gene: NA; CDR3 length: 13; V gene: TRBV7-9; CDR3 DNA: TGTGCCAGCAGCAAACTTAGCACAGATACGCAGTATTTT; CDR3 protein: CASSKLSTDTQYF
clone size: NA; J gene: TRBJ2-1; D gene: NA; CDR3 length: 16; V gene: TRBV10-3; CDR3 DNA: TGTGCCATCAGTGAGGTGGATAGGGGTGCCTACAATGAGCAGTTCTTC; CDR3 protein: CAISEVDRGAYNEQFF
clone size: NA; J gene: TRBJ1-2; D gene: NA; CDR3 length: 13; V gene: TRBV28; CDR3 DNA: TGTGCCTTACAGACAGGACTCAACTATGGCTACACCTTC; CDR3 protein: CALQTGLNYGYTF
clone size: NA; J gene: TRBJ1-2; D gene: TRBD1; CDR3 length: 16; V gene: TRBV6-6; CDR3 DNA: TGTGCCAGCATTGGAGGTGGTGGGCAGGGGGCATTTGGCTACACCTTC; CDR3 protein: CASIGGGGQGAFGYTF
clone size: NA; J gene: TRBJ2-1; D gene: NA; CDR3 length: 15; V gene: TRBV3-1/TRBV3-2; CDR3 DNA: TGTGCCAGCAGCCACAGGACAGTTAAGAACAATGAGCAGTTCTTC; CDR3 protein: CASSHRTVKNNEQFF
clone size: once; J gene: TRBJ2-3; D gene: TRBD2; CDR3 length: 14; V gene: TRBV6-5; CDR3 DNA: TGTGCCAGTAGACTAGCGGGAGACACAGATACGCAGTATTTT; CDR3 protein: CASRLAGDTDTQYF
clone size: NA; J gene: TRBJ1-6; D gene: TRBD1; CDR3 length: 15; V gene: TRBV10-3; CDR3 DNA: TGTGCCATCAGCCCCGGGACAGGGGATAATTCACCCCTCCACTTT; CDR3 protein: CAISPGTGDNSPLHF
clone size: NA; J gene: TRBJ2-1; D gene: NA; CDR3 length: 15; V gene: TRBV18; CDR3 DNA: TGTGCCAGCTCGATCGACCCCCCAGGGGTAAATGAGCAGTTCTTC; CDR3 protein: CASSIDPPGVNEQFF
clone size: once; J gene: TRBJ2-5; D gene: NA; CDR3 length: 15; V gene: TRBV6-5; CDR3 DNA: TGTGCCAGCAGTTACTCCTTCGAGGGGGACGAGACCCAGTACTTC; CDR3 protein: CASSYSFEGDETQYF
clone size: NA; J gene: TRBJ1-2; D gene: TRBD1; CDR3 length: 12; V gene: TRBV2; CDR3 DNA: TGTGCCAGCAGCGAGGGACAGGGTACGGACACCTTC; CDR3 protein: CASSEGQGTDTF
clone size: NA; J gene: TRBJ2-1; D gene: TRBD2; CDR3 length: 16; V gene: TRBV6-6; CDR3 DNA: TGTGCCAGCAGTTACCCACTAGCGGGAGCTCCAAATGAGCAGTTCTTC; CDR3 protein: CASSYPLAGAPNEQFF
clone size: NA; J gene: TRBJ2-7; D gene: TRBD1; CDR3 length: 16; V gene: TRBV6-5; CDR3 DNA: TGTGCCAGCAGTTACTCAGGACCAGGGGGTTCCTACGAGCAGTACTTC; CDR3 protein: CASSYSGPGGSYEQYF
clone size: NA; J gene: TRBJ1-5; D gene: TRBD1; CDR3 length: 15; V gene: TRBV6-5; CDR3 DNA: TGTGCCAGCAGTTCCTTGGGACAGGACAATCAGCCCCAGCATTTT; CDR3 protein: CASSSLGQDNQPQHF
clone size: NA; J gene: TRBJ2-1; D gene: NA; CDR3 length: 13; V gene: TRBV13; CDR3 DNA: TGTGCCAGCAGACGGACAGACTACAATGAGCAGTTCTTC; CDR3 protein: CASRRTDYNEQFF
clone size: NA; J gene: TRBJ2-3; D gene: TRBD1; CDR3 length: 15; V gene: TRBV24-1; CDR3 DNA: TGTGCCACCAGTGGGGACAGAGAACCCACAGATACGCAGTATTTT; CDR3 protein: CATSGDREPTDTQYF
clone size: NA; J gene: TRBJ1-4; D gene: NA; CDR3 length: 18; V gene: TRBV5-6; CDR3 DNA: TGTGCCAGCAGCCGCTTGCTGGTTAGCAGTGCAACTAATGAAAAACTGTTTTTT; CDR3 protein: CASSRLLVSSATNEKLFF
clone size: NA; J gene: TRBJ2-1; D gene: NA; CDR3 length: 15; V gene: TRBV13; CDR3 DNA: TGTGCCAGCAGCTTAGTGTTTTCGGGTTACAATGAGCAGTTCTTC; CDR3 protein: CASSLVFSGYNEQFF
clone size: few; J gene: TRBJ1-6; D gene: NA; CDR3 length: 12; V gene: TRBV19; CDR3 DNA: TGTGCCAGCGGCTCCTATAATTCACCCCTCCACTTT; CDR3 protein: CASGSYNSPLHF
clone size: NA; J gene: TRBJ1-1; D gene: NA; CDR3 length: 15; V gene: TRBV6-5; CDR3 DNA: TGTGCCAGCAGTCTCTCCCGACAGGCCAACACTGAAGCTTTCTTT; CDR3 protein: CASSLSRQANTEAFF
clone size: NA; J gene: TRBJ2-2; D gene: NA; CDR3 length: 15; V gene: TRBV11-2; CDR3 DNA: TGTGCCAGCAGCCCTTCGGGACTGAACACCGGGGAGCTGTTTTTT; CDR3 protein: CASSPSGLNTGELFF
clone size: once; J gene: TRBJ2-1; D gene: TRBD1; CDR3 length: 15; V gene: TRBV7-6; CDR3 DNA: TGTGCCAGCAGCTCGGACAGGTGGATTGGAGATGAGCAGTTCTTC; CDR3 protein: CASSSDRWIGDEQFF
clone size: few; J gene: TRBJ2-2; D gene: NA; CDR3 length: 14; V gene: TRBV5-6; CDR3 DNA: TGTGCCAGCAGCTTGGAGTTGTTAGCCGGGGAGCTGTTTTTT; CDR3 protein: CASSLELLAGELFF
clone size: NA; J gene: TRBJ1-5; D gene: NA; CDR3 length: 14; V gene: TRBV24-1; CDR3 DNA: TGTGCCACCAGTGTACGTCAGGCCAATCAGCCCCAGCATTTT; CDR3 protein: CATSVRQANQPQHF
clone size: NA; J gene: TRBJ2-5; D gene: NA; CDR3 length: 15; V gene: TRBV11-2; CDR3 DNA: TGTGCCAGCAGCTTATATGGAGGGTCAGAAGAGACCCAGTACTTC; CDR3 protein: CASSLYGGSEETQYF